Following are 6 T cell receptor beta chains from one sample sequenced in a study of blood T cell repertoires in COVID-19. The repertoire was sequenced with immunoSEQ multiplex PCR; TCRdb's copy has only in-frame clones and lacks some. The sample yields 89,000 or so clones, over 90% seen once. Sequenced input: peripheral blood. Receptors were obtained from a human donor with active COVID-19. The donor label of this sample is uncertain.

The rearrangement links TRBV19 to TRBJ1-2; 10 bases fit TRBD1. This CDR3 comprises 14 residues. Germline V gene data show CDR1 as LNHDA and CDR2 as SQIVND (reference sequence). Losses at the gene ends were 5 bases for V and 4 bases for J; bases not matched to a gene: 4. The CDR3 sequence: CASSPRTGGYGYTF. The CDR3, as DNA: TGTGCCAGTAGTCCACGGACAGGGGGCTATGGCTACACCTTC. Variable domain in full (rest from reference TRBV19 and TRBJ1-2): DGGITQSPKYLFRKEGQNVTLSCEQNLNHDAMYWYRQDPGQGLRLIYYSQIVNDFQKGDIAEGYSVSREKKESFPLTVTSAQKNPTAFYLCASSPRTGGYGYTFGSGTRLTVV.

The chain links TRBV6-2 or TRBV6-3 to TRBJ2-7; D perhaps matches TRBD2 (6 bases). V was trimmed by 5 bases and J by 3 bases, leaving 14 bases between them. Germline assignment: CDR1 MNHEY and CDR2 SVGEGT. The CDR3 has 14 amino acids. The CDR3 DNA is TGTGCCAGCAGTACGGGACTCCTTCTCTACGAGCAGTACTTC. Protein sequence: CASSTGLLLYEQYF.

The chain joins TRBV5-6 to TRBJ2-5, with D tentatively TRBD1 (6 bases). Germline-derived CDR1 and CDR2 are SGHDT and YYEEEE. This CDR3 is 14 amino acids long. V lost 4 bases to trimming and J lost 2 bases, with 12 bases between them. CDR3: CASSTGTSQETQYF. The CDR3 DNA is TGTGCCAGCAGCACTGGGACAAGTCAAGAGACCCAGTACTTC. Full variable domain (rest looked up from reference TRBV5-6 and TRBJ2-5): DAGVTQSPTHLIKTRGQQVTLRCSPKSGHDTVSWYQQALGQGPQFIFQYYEEEERQRGNFPDRFSGHQFPNYSSELNVNALLLGDSALYLCASSTGTSQETQYFGPGTRLLVL.

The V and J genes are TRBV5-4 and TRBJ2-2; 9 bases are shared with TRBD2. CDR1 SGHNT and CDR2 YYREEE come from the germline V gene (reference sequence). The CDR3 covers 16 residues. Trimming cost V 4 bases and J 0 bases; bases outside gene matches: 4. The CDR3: CASSQSGGPNTGELFF. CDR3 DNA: TGTGCCAGCAGCCAAAGCGGGGGGCCGAACACCGGGGAGCTGTTTTTT.

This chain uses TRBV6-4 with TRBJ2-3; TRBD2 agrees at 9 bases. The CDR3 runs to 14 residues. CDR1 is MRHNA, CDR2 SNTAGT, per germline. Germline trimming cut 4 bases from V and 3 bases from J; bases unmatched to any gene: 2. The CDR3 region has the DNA TGTGCCAGCAGTGCCAGCGGGAGGACAGATACGCAGTATTTT. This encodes CASSASGRTDTQYF.

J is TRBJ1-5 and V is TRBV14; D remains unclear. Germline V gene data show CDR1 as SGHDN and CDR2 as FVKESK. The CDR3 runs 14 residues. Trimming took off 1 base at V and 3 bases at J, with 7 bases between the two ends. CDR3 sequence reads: CASSQAGNNQPQHF. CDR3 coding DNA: TGTGCCAGCAGCCAAGCCGGTAACAATCAGCCCCAGCATTTT.